This record concerns one T cell receptor beta chain sequence. Its target is not known. These data originate in a study of beta chain features in type 1 diabetes. Overall study findings and caveats: When Type 1 diabetes patients were examined, their TCRB CDR3s proved moderately but significantly shorter in all four CD4+ subsets.

Germline V lookup: CDR1 MDHEN, CDR2 SYDVKM. The CDR3 spans 17 residues. V lost 5 bases to trimming and J lost 5 bases; unmatched junction nucleotides: 15. Every isolated RNA sample was fully reverse transcribed, so sequencing captured expressed TCRB transcripts. The repertoire was sequenced with immunoSEQ multiplex PCR; TCRdb's copy has only in-frame clones and lacks some. The sample lists about 15,000 clones, roughly 60% occurring once. The sample was stem cell memory CD4+ T cells from blood. The V call is TRBV28, the J call TRBJ2-1; 7 nucleotides line up with TRBD1. The receptor comes from a woman between 18 and 29 years old with type 1 diabetes. The CDR3 coding sequence is TGTGCCAGCAGTCTCCTCAACAGGGGAAGGGTGGACAATGAGCAGTTCTTC. This codes for CASSLLNRGRVDNEQFF. Together with reference TRBV28 and TRBJ2-1, the CDR3 gives the full variable domain: DVKVTQSSRYLVKRTGEKVFLECVQDMDHENMFWYRQDPGLGLRLIYFSYDVKMKEKGDIPEGYSVSREKKERFSLILESASTNQTSMYLCASSLLNRGRVDNEQFFGPGTRLTVL.